The subject of this entry is one TCR beta chain. Its antigen is unknown. Coverage ceases 3 residues before the CDR3 finishes, and the germline J gene fills in the end. These data come from a study of T cell clonality in common variable immunodeficiency. Study observations and caveats: Compared with healthy controls, CVID subjects showed increased TCRbeta clonality, mostly in about a third. Fewer deletions and N-nucleotide insertions were reportedly seen in common variable immunodeficiency TCR beta sequences.

CVID and control samples used equivalent genomic DNA input. Profiling relied on immunoSEQ multiplex PCR, and the TCRdb table lists in-frame clones only, not all of them. The sample data list around 15,000 clones. The CDR3 totals 11 residues. V is TRBV12-3 or TRBV12-4 and J is TRBJ1-2; D unclear. Sequenced material: peripheral blood mononuclear cells. This TCR came from a human donor with common variable immunodeficiency. The part of the CDR3 DNA that was read is TGTGCCAGCAGTTTAATGCGAGGC. Amino acid sequence: CASSLMRG. The full CDR3 reads CASSLMRGYTF.